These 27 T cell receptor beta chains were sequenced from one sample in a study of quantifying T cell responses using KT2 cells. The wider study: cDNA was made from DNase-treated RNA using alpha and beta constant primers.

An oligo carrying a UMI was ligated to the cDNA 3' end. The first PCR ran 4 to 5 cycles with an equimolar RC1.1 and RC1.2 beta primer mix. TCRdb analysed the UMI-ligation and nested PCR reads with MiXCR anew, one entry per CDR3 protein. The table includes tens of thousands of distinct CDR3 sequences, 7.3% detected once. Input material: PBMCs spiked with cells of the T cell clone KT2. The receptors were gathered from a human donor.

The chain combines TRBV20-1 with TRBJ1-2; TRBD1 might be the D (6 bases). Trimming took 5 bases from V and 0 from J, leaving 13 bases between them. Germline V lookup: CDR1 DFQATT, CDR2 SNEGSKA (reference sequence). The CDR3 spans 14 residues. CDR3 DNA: TGCAGTGCTGACCCGACAGGAGCTAACTATGGCTACACCTTC. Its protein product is CSADPTGANYGYTF.

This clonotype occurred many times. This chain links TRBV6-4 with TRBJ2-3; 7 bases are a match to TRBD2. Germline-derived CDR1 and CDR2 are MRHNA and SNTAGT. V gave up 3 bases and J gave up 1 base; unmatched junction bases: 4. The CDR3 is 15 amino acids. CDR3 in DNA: TGTGCCAGCAGTGAGTCGGGAGGTGGCACAGATACGCAGTATTTT. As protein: CASSESGGGTDTQYF.

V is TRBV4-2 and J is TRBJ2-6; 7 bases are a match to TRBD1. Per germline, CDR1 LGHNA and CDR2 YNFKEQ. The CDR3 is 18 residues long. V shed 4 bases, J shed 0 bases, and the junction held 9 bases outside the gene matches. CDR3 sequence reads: CASSPPRTGLSGANVLTF. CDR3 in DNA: TGTGCCAGCAGCCCCCCGAGGACAGGACTCTCTGGGGCCAACGTCCTGACTTTC.

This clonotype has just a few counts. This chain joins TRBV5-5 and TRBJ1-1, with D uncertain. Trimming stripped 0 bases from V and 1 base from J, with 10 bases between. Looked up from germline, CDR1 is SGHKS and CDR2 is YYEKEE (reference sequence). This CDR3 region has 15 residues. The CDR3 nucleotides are TGTGCCAGCAGCTTGGTCCCTAGAGAGAACACTGAAGCTTTCTTT. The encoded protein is CASSLVPRENTEAFF. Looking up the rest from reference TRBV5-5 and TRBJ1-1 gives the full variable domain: DAGVTQSPTHLIKTRGQQVTLRCSPISGHKSVSWYQQVLGQGPQFIFQYYEKEERGRGNFPDRFSARQFPNYSSELNVNALLLGDSALYLCASSLVPRENTEAFFGQGTRLTVV.

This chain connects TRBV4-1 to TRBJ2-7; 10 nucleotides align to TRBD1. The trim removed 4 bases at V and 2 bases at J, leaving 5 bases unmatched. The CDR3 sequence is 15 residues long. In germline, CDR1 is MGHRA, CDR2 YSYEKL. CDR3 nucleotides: TGCGCCAGCAGCCCCGGGACAGGGGATCCCTACGAGCAGTACTTC. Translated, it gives CASSPGTGDPYEQYF.

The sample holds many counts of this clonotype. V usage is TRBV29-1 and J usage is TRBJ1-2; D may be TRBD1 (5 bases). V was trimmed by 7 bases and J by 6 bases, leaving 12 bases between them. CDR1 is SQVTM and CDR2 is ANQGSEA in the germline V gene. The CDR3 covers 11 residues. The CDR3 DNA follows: TGCAGCGATTGGGGGGGAAATGGCTACACCTTC. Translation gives CSDWGGNGYTF.

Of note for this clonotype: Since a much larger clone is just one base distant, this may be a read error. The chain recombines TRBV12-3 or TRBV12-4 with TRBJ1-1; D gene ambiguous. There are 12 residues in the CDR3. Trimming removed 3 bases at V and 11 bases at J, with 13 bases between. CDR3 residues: CASSFEMSEAFF. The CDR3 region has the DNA TGTGCCAGCAGTTTTGAGATGAGTGAGGCTTTCTTT.

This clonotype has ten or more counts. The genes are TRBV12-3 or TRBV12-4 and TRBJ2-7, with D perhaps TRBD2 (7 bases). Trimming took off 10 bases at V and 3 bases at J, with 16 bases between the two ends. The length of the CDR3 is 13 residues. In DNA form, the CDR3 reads TGTGCCATCCAAAGGGGGGGCAGCTACGAGCAGTACTTC. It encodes CAIQRGGSYEQYF.

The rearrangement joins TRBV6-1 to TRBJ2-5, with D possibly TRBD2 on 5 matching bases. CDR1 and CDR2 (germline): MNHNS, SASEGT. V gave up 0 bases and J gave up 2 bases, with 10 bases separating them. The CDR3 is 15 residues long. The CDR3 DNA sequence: TGTGCCAGCAGTGAAGCTACGGGGAGACAAGAGACCCAGTACTTC. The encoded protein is CASSEATGRQETQYF.

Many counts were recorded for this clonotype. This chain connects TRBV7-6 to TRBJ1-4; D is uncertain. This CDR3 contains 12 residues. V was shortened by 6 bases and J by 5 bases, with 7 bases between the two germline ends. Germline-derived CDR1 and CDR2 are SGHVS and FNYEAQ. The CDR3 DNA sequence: TGTGCCAGCAGGGGATGGAATGAAAAACTGTTTTTT. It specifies CASRGWNEKLFF.

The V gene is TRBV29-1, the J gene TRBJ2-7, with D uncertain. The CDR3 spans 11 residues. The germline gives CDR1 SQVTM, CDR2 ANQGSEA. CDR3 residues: CSTSAGSQQYF. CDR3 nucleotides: TGCAGTACCAGCGCCGGTAGCCAGCAGTACTTC.

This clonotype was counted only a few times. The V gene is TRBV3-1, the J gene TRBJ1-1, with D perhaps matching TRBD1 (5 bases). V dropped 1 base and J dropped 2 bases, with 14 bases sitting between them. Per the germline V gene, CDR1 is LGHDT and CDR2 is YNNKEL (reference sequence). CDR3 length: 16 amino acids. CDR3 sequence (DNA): TGTGCCAGCAGCCAAGGAATTACAGGCATCAACACTGAAGCTTTCTTT. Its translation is CASSQGITGINTEAFF. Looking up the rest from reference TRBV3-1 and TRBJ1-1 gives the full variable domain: DTAVSQTPKYLVTQMGNDKSIKCEQNLGHDTMYWYKQDSKKFLKIMFSYNNKELIINETVPNRFSPKSPDKAHLNLHINSLELGDSAVYFCASSQGITGINTEAFFGQGTRLTVV.

As DNA, the CDR3 is TGCGCCAGCAGCCAAGATGTGTATCTAGCCGGAACAACAAACATTCAGTACTTC. It encodes CASSQDVYLAGTTNIQYF. The J gene is TRBJ2-4, the V gene TRBV4-3, with a possible D match to TRBD2 (5 bases). There are 18 residues in the CDR3. V was clipped by 0 bases and J by 6 bases, with 21 bases between them. Germline CDR1 and CDR2: LGHNA and YSLEER.

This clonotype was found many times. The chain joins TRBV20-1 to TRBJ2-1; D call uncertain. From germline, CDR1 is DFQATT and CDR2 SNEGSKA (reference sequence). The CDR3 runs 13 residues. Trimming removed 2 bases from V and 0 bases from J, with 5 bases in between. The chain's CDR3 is CSARYSSYNEQFF. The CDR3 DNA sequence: TGCAGTGCTAGATACAGCTCCTACAATGAGCAGTTCTTC.

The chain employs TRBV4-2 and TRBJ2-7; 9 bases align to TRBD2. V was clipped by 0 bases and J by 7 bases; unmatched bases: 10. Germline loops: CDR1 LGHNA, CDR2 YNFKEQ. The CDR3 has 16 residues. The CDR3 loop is CASSQDGGGATVEQYF. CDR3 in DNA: TGTGCCAGCAGCCAAGACGGCGGGGGGGCCACGGTTGAGCAGTACTTC.

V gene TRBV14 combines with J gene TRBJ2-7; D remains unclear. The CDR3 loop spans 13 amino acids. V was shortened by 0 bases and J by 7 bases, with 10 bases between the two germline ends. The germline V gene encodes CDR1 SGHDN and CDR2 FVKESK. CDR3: CASSQDFTTEQYF. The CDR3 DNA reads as TGTGCCAGCAGCCAAGATTTTACTACGGAGCAGTACTTC.

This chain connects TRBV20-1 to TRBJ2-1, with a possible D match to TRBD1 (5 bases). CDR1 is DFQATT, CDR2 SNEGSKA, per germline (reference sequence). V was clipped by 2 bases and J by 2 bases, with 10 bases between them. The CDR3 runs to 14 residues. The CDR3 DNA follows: TGCAGTGCTAGACTCCCCAGGGCCTACAATGAGCAGTTCTTC. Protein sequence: CSARLPRAYNEQFF.

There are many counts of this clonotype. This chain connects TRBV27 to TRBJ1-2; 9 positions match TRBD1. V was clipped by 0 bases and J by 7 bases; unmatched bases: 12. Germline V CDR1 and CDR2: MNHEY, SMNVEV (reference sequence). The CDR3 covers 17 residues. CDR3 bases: TGTGCCAGCAGTTTATCACTGGGACAGGGATCTCAAGGTGGCTACACCTTC. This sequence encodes CASSLSLGQGSQGGYTF.

CDR3 region: CASSPGPSREQYF. CDR3 in DNA: TGTGCCAGCAGCCCCGGTCCCAGTCGGGAGCAGTACTTC. V usage is TRBV7-2 and J usage is TRBJ2-7; D gene uncertain. Deletions cut 5 bases from V and 7 bases from J, with 15 bases between. The CDR3 has 13 amino acids. CDR1 and CDR2 from the germline V gene are SGHTA and FQGNSA. The complete variable domain, with remaining parts taken from reference TRBV7-2 and TRBJ2-7, reads GAGVSQSPSNKVTEKGKDVELRCDPISGHTALYWYRQSLGQGLEFLIYFQGNSAPDKSGLPSDRFSAERTGGSVSTLTIQRTQQEDSAVYLCASSPGPSREQYFGPGTRLTVT.

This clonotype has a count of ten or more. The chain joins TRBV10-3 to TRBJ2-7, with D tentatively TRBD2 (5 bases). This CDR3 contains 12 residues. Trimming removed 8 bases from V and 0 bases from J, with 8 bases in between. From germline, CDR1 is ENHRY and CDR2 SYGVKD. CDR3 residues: CAIQRSSYEQYF. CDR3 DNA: TGTGCCATCCAGCGGAGCTCCTACGAGCAGTACTTC.

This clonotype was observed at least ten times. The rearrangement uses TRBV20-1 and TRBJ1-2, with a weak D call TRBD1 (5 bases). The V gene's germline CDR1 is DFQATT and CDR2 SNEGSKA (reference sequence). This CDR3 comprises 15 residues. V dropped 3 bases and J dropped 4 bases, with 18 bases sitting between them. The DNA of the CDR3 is TGCAGTGCTAGTCCTTCATGGGGGGACTCCTATGGCTACACCTTC. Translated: CSASPSWGDSYGYTF.

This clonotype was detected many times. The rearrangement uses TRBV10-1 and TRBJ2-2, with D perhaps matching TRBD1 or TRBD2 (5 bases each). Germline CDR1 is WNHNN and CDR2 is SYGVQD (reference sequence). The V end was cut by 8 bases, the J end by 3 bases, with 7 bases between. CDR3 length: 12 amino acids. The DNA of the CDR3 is TGCGCCAGCCCGGGACACACCGGGGAGCTGTTTTTT. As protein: CASPGHTGELFF.

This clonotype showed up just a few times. CDR3 coding DNA: TGTGCCAGCAGCTCCCTTTATGGAGGGACAGGGAACACTGAAGCTTTCTTT. It codes for CASSSLYGGTGNTEAFF. The rearrangement joins TRBV11-2 to TRBJ1-1; 8 nucleotides agree with TRBD1. The CDR3 spans 17 residues. CDR1 is SGHAT and CDR2 is FQNNGV in the germline V gene. J gave up 1 base and V 4 bases, and 11 bases lay outside the gene matches.

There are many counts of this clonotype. CDR3 coding DNA: TGTGCCAGCAGCTCTTCCGGAACTCGGCAGGCCCAGTACTTC. It is translated as CASSSSGTRQAQYF. The chain recombines TRBV11-2 with TRBJ2-5; no firm D call. The V end lost 4 bases, the J end lost 9 bases, and 18 bases lay between the germline ends. Germline loops: CDR1 SGHAT, CDR2 FQNNGV. The CDR3 sequence is 14 residues long.

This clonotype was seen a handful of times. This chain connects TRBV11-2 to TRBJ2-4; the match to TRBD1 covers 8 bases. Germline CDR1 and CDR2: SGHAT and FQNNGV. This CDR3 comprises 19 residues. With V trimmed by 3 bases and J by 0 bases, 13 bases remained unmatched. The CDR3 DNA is TGTGCCAGCAGCTTTCGGGGGTTGACAGGGGCTGTAGCCAAAAACATTCAGTACTTC. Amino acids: CASSFRGLTGAVAKNIQYF.

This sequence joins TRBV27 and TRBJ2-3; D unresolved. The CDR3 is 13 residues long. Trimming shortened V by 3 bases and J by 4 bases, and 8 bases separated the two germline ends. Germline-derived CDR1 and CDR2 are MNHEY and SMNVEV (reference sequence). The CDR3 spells CASSLFGPDTQYF. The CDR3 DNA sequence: TGTGCCAGCAGTTTGTTTGGGCCAGATACGCAGTATTTT.

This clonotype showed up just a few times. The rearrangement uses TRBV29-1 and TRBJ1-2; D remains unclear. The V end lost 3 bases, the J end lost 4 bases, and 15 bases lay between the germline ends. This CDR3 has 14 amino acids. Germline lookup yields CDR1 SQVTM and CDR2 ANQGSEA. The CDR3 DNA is TGCAGCGTTGATCGGTCCTTTGGTAGCTATGGCTACACCTTC. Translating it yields CSVDRSFGSYGYTF.